What follows is one T cell receptor beta chain and its context. Its antigen is not yet known. No quality values exist for individual bases; no much larger clone is one base distant. The library relied on the immunoSEQ multiplex PCR assay. TCRdb holds this immuneACCESS table with in-frame rearrangements only. Some clones are missing; in checked studies, unresolved V genes explain under half, and the rest has no known cause. This sample holds some 50,000 clones; approximately 79% were observed only once. The leading ten clones occupy around 3.2% of the sample. This sample was taken from a study of radiotherapy plus CTLA-4 blockade in lung cancer (dated 2018 in TCRdb). With respect to the entire study: Among enrolled patients, under 20% had an objective response and 30% to 40% reached disease control.

In this study, focal radiation therapy paired with CTLA-4 blockade (ipilimumab) was tested in patients who had chemo-refractory metastatic non-small-cell lung cancer. The full study reports these points: After treatment with radiotherapy and ipilimumab, TCR clones that originated in tumors expanded in peripheral blood. The strongest predictors of response were reported to be early dynamic shifts in blood T cell clones along with a rise in serum interferon-beta following radiation.

V is trimmed back by 6 bases and J by 2 bases, and the junction contains 3 bases that no gene match accounts for. The CDR3 starts with the cysteine, ends with the phenylalanine, and has 15 residues. Kept here is only the CDR3 DNA, which spans 45 bases and is read in frame from base 1. Reading the germline V gene gives CDR1 MNHNS and CDR2 SASEGT. This specimen was peripheral blood, taken from a patient treated with radiotherapy plus ipilimumab. The sequence was obtained from a human donor with non-small cell lung cancer who had a partial response to radiotherapy plus ipilimumab. Recombination connected TRBV6-1 to TRBJ1-5, with 11 bases aligning to TRBD1. In nucleotides, the sequence is TGTGCCAGCAGACCGGGACAGGGGGGCAATCAGCCCCAGCATTTT. Its translation is CASRPGQGGNQPQHF.